Here is one T cell receptor beta chain with its context. The sample originates from a study of tumor-infiltrating lymphocytes in oesophageal squamous cell carcinoma. Germline CDR1 is SGHRS and CDR2 is YFSETQ. The CDR3 runs 15 residues. Trimming removed 0 bases from V and 16 bases from J, with 22 bases in between. Each CDR3 protein gets one entry after TCRdb re-called the PCR reads with MiXCR. This sample has under 20,000 distinct CDR3 sequences; almost 40% occur once, and the top ten carry about 6.8%. The chain has TRBV5-1 and TRBJ1-4; D may be TRBD1 (5 bases). This TCR derives from a male donor with esophageal squamous cell carcinoma. Sequenced input: blood. The CDR3 nucleotides read TGCGCCAGCAGCTTGGAAGGGGCGCGGCCAGATACGCAGTTTTTT. It encodes CASSLEGARPDTQFF.